This T cell receptor beta chain was sequenced for a study of blood T cell repertoires in COVID-19. Background on the study: Sites in the United States, Italy and Spain provided acute and convalescent COVID-19 samples.

Authors' analysis steps: From reference gene primer amplification, estimates of nucleated cell counts were derived. TCRdb keeps only in-frame clones here, not all; method: immunoSEQ multiplex PCR. Clonal size and the V and J genes are those of that table, whereas D and trimming came from the DNA. This table has approximately 130,000 clones, approximately 84% appearing once. Germline CDR1 and CDR2: MGHDK and SYGVNS. V lost 6 bases, J lost 7 bases, and 21 bases lay in between. The CDR3 contains 15 residues. The clonotype originates from a human donor in a cohort sampled during active COVID-19. The sequenced material came from peripheral blood. The genes are TRBV25-1 and TRBJ1-2; TRBD1 might be the D (6 bases). CDR3 in DNA: TGTGCCAGCAGAGGACAGTTAATTGAGGGGAGTGGCTACACCTTC. This gives the protein CASRGQLIEGSGYTF.